Shown below are 32 T cell receptor beta chains from a single sample sequenced in a study of blood T cell repertoires in COVID-19 (dated by TCRdb to the early 2020s). Library preparation was by the immunoSEQ multiplex PCR assay. TCRdb's version of the immuneACCESS table is confined to in-frame rearrangements and falls short of the full clone set. An unresolved V gene accounts for under half of the shortfall where checked; the remainder is of unknown origin. This sample is represented by 300,000 to 400,000 clones; more than 70% of them were singletons. The top ten hold about 2.1% of the sample. The sequenced sample consisted of peripheral blood. All receptors come from a woman aged 55-75 years with COVID-19, enrolled during active disease.

V gene TRBV5-1 combines with J gene TRBJ2-1; 9 positions agree with TRBD2. This CDR3 has 15 residues. The germline V gene encodes CDR1 SGHRS and CDR2 YFSETQ. V was clipped by 0 bases and J by 7 bases; unmatched bases: 5. The CDR3 reads CASSLGSGGGNEQFF. In nucleotides, the CDR3 is TGCGCCAGCAGCTTGGGTAGCGGGGGAGGAAATGAGCAGTTCTTC. The full variable domain, in which reference TRBV5-1 and TRBJ2-1 provide the parts outside the CDR3, is KAGVTQTPRYLIKTRGQQVTLSCSPISGHRSVSWYQQTPGQGLQFLFEYFSETQRNKGNFPGRFSGRQFSNSRSEMNVSTLELGDSALYLCASSLGSGGGNEQFFGPGTRLTVL.

This chain uses TRBV11-2 with TRBJ2-6, with 8 bases that match TRBD1. V gave up 3 bases and J gave up 0 bases; unmatched junction bases: 7. Germline V CDR1 and CDR2: SGHAT, FQNNGV. This CDR3 has 18 amino acids. The CDR3 sequence: CASSFRQGRNSGANVLTF. Here the CDR3 DNA reads TGTGCCAGCAGCTTCCGACAGGGGCGAAACTCTGGGGCCAACGTCCTGACTTTC.

The chain combines TRBV19 with TRBJ1-1, with D uncertain. Between the trimmed V and J ends, which lost 4 bases and 5 bases, there was a span of 11 bases. Germline CDR1 is LNHDA and CDR2 is SQIVND (reference sequence). The CDR3 loop spans 13 amino acids. As DNA, the CDR3 is TGTGCCAGTAGTACCAATACTGTAACTGAAGCTTTCTTT. It is translated as CASSTNTVTEAFF. The variable domain in full, completed from reference TRBV19 and TRBJ1-1, reads DGGITQSPKYLFRKEGQNVTLSCEQNLNHDAMYWYRQDPGQGLRLIYYSQIVNDFQKGDIAEGYSVSREKKESFPLTVTSAQKNPTAFYLCASSTNTVTEAFFGQGTRLTVV.

The V gene is TRBV7-6, the J gene TRBJ2-2; D uncertain. With 0 bases removed from V and 1 base from J, the gap between germline ends came to 9 bases. Germline CDR1 is SGHVS and CDR2 is FNYEAQ. The CDR3 runs 16 residues. In nucleotides, the CDR3 is TGTGCCAGCAGCTTAGCGCATCCAGAGAACACCGGGGAGCTGTTTTTT. Protein product: CASSLAHPENTGELFF.

Only one count was recorded for this clone. This chain connects TRBV6-5 to TRBJ1-4, with D tentatively TRBD1 (5 bases). Per the germline V gene, CDR1 is MNHEY and CDR2 is SVGAGI. This CDR3 spans 14 amino acids. Between the trimmed V and J ends, which lost 5 bases and 8 bases, there was a span of 15 bases. The CDR3 spells CASSRTLAGEKLFF. DNA of the CDR3: TGTGCCAGCAGTCGGACACTAGCGGGAGAAAAACTGTTTTTT.

V and J are TRBV4-1 and TRBJ2-2; unclear D gene. CDR1 is MGHRA and CDR2 is YSYEKL in the germline V gene. The CDR3 is made up of 13 amino acids. V was trimmed by 1 base and J by 4 bases, leaving 4 bases between them. For the CDR3, the DNA is TGCGCCAGCAGCCAAGTAATCACCGGGGAGCTGTTTTTT. Its protein product is CASSQVITGELFF.

V is TRBV27 and J is TRBJ2-7, with D perhaps TRBD1 (6 bases). This CDR3 has 12 amino acids. CDR1 and CDR2 from the germline V gene are MNHEY and SMNVEV (reference sequence). Deletions cut 6 bases from V and 0 bases from J, with 6 bases between. The DNA for the CDR3 is TGTGCCAGCAGGGGGGCCTCCTACGAGCAGTACTTC. Its translation is CASRGASYEQYF.

The V gene is TRBV7-9, the J gene TRBJ1-3; 8 bases line up with TRBD1. The CDR3 contains 15 residues. The germline gives CDR1 SEHNR, CDR2 FQNEAQ (reference sequence). J gave up 4 bases and V 1 base, and 3 bases lay outside the gene matches. The CDR3 DNA is TGTGCCAGCAGCTTAGGGACAGGGTTGGGAAACACCATATATTTT. Amino acids: CASSLGTGLGNTIYF.

The CDR3 coding sequence is TGTGCCAGCAGCTCACTATTAGGGGTACAGGGGACCGGGGAGCTGTTTTTT. Translation: CASSSLLGVQGTGELFF. V and J are TRBV9 and TRBJ2-2; 7 bases are shared with TRBD1. V dropped 4 bases and J dropped 5; count of bases not matched to a gene: 14. CDR1 is SGDLS and CDR2 is YYNGEE in the germline V gene. The CDR3 runs to 17 residues.

CDR3 loop: CASTGDSGNTIYF. DNA of the CDR3: TGCGCCAGCACCGGTGACTCTGGAAACACCATATATTTT. The chain combines TRBV5-1 with TRBJ1-3; D gene uncertain. V gave up 6 bases and J gave up 0 bases, with 7 bases separating them. The CDR3 totals 13 residues. Germline loops: CDR1 SGHRS, CDR2 YFSETQ.

The J gene is TRBJ2-5, the V gene TRBV5-5; 8 nucleotides agree with TRBD2. Germline values: CDR1 SGHKS, CDR2 YYEKEE (reference sequence). The CDR3 extends over 14 amino acids. Trimming at V came to 4 bases and at J to 5 bases, leaving 7 bases not matched to a gene. In nucleotides, the CDR3 is TGTGCCAGCAGCCCAATGCCGGGGGGGGAGACCCAGTACTTC. Translation gives CASSPMPGGETQYF.

The V and J genes are TRBV28 and TRBJ1-5; D unresolved. Trimming removed 7 bases at V and 3 bases at J, with 13 bases between. Germline V CDR1 and CDR2: MDHEN, SYDVKM. This CDR3 is 14 amino acids long. The CDR3 reads CASMVGLPNQPQHF. As DNA, the CDR3 is TGTGCCAGCATGGTTGGGCTCCCCAATCAGCCCCAGCATTTT.

The V and J genes are TRBV2 and TRBJ2-7; D is possibly TRBD1 (6 bases). There are 15 residues in the CDR3. The ends were cut back, 8 bases at V and 4 bases at J, with 21 bases in the middle. Germline CDR1 is SNHLY and CDR2 is FYNNEI. The chain's CDR3 is CASGRGGDPRYEQYF. Written as DNA, the CDR3 is TGTGCCAGCGGCCGAGGGGGTGACCCGCGGTACGAGCAGTACTTC.

V and J are TRBV6-1 and TRBJ2-7; D may be TRBD2 (7 bases). V was clipped by 5 bases and J by 5 bases, with 16 bases between them. CDR1 and CDR2 (germline): MNHNS, SASEGT. This CDR3 is built from 14 residues. CDR3 nucleotide sequence: TGTGCCAGCAGTACCCGGGGGGCTAAGAACGAGCAGTACTTC. Encoded protein: CASSTRGAKNEQYF.

The rearrangement uses TRBV7-7 and TRBJ2-1; 11 nucleotides match TRBD2. V shed 1 base and J 5 bases; nucleotides not matched to a gene: 1. The length of the CDR3 is 15 residues. Germline V CDR1 and CDR2: SSHAT, FNYEAQ (reference sequence). This chain's CDR3 is CASSLVLAGDNEQFF. CDR3 in DNA: TGTGCCAGCAGCTTAGTACTAGCGGGGGACAATGAGCAGTTCTTC.

The chain employs TRBV7-9 and TRBJ2-2, with D hard to call. Between the trimmed V and J ends, which lost 3 bases and 2 bases, there was a span of 7 bases. The CDR3 is 14 residues long. Germline V gene lookup returns CDR1 SEHNR and CDR2 FQNEAQ (reference sequence). The DNA of the CDR3 is TGTGCCAGCAGCTTGGGCAGAAACACCGGGGAGCTGTTTTTT. Translated, it gives CASSLGRNTGELFF.

The genes are TRBV5-1 and TRBJ2-1; D is perhaps TRBD2 (6 bases). Deletions cut 4 bases from V and 4 bases from J, with 15 bases between. Germline V gene sequence: CDR1 SGHRS, CDR2 YFSETQ. This CDR3 spans 15 amino acids. The CDR3 nucleotides are TGCGCCAGCAGCCCGGGGGAAGGGGTATACAATGAGCAGTTCTTC. Translating gives CASSPGEGVYNEQFF.

A few counts support this clone. This chain joins TRBV7-8 and TRBJ1-1; 7 nucleotides match TRBD1. The CDR3 is made up of 14 amino acids. In germline, CDR1 is SGHVS, CDR2 FQNEAQ. V dropped 5 bases and J dropped 4; count of bases not matched to a gene: 7. The CDR3, as DNA: TGTGCCAGCAGCGCCCGACAGGGAGGCACTGAAGCTTTCTTT. Its protein is CASSARQGGTEAFF.

The genes are TRBV5-1 and TRBJ1-2; D ambiguous. The V end lost 1 base, the J end lost 6 bases, and 10 bases lay between the germline ends. This CDR3 spans 13 amino acids. From germline, CDR1 is SGHRS and CDR2 YFSETQ. Written as DNA, the CDR3 is TGCGCCAGCAGCTTGACCCGAGAGAATGGCTACACCTTC. Amino acid sequence: CASSLTRENGYTF.

The rearrangement links TRBV5-4 to TRBJ1-6, with D perhaps matching TRBD1 (5 bases). The germline V gene encodes CDR1 SGHNT and CDR2 YYREEE (reference sequence). With 0 bases removed from V and 5 bases from J, the gap between germline ends came to 9 bases. The CDR3 is 15 residues long. The CDR3 DNA is TGTGCCAGCAGCTTGGGGACCAGGGATAATTCACCCCTCCACTTT. Protein: CASSLGTRDNSPLHF. Filled out from reference TRBV5-4 and TRBJ1-6, the complete variable domain reads ETGVTQSPTHLIKTRGQQVTLRCSSQSGHNTVSWYQQALGQGPQFIFQYYREEENGRGNFPPRFSGLQFPNYSSELNVNALELDDSALYLCASSLGTRDNSPLHFGNGTRLTVT.

The V and J genes are TRBV7-9 and TRBJ1-4, with D maybe TRBD1 (6 bases). This CDR3 is 14 amino acids long. The germline V gene has CDR1 SEHNR and CDR2 FQNEAQ (reference sequence). Trimming left V 5 bases short and J 7 bases short, with 14 bases between. CDR3 DNA sequence: TGTGCCAGCAGCGGGGGCGAGCAGGGTGAAAAACTGTTTTTT. Amino acid sequence: CASSGGEQGEKLFF.

The V and J genes are TRBV4-2 and TRBJ2-1; 13 bases line up with TRBD2. The CDR3 covers 18 residues. Germline CDR1 and CDR2: LGHNA and YNFKEQ. The V and J ends lost 2 bases and 7 bases, in that order; junction bases with no gene match: 11. CDR3 nucleotide sequence: TGTGCCAGCAGCCAACGGACTAGCGGGGGTGATTACGGGAATGAGCAGTTCTTC. Amino acid sequence: CASSQRTSGGDYGNEQFF.

The V call is TRBV28, the J call TRBJ1-1; possible D gene TRBD1, 6 bases. The V and J ends lost 1 base and 11 bases respectively, with 14 bases between them. This CDR3 comprises 13 residues. Germline CDR1 MDHEN, CDR2 SYDVKM. CDR3 region: CASSLSAGEWAFF. The CDR3 coding sequence is TGTGCCAGCAGTTTATCGGCAGGGGAGTGGGCTTTCTTT.

In this sample, this clone turned up a few times. This chain links TRBV5-6 with TRBJ1-6; D is ambiguous. The germline V gene has CDR1 SGHDT and CDR2 YYEEEE. The CDR3 covers 18 residues. Trimming took off 0 bases at V and 6 bases at J, with 19 bases between the two ends. The CDR3 loop is CASSLEAVPGVGNSPLHF. The CDR3 DNA reads as TGTGCCAGCAGCTTGGAGGCTGTCCCCGGGGTTGGTAATTCACCCCTCCACTTT.

This clone was counted a single time. This chain uses TRBV28 with TRBJ2-1; D is ambiguous. V lost 6 bases and J lost 7, with 7 bases in between. CDR3 length: 11 residues. Germline V lookup: CDR1 MDHEN, CDR2 SYDVKM. CDR3 protein: CASRTLNEQFF. For the CDR3, the DNA is TGTGCCAGCAGGACTCTAAATGAGCAGTTCTTC.

This clone was counted many times. The chain employs TRBV2 and TRBJ1-5; a possible D gene is TRBD1 (5 bases). The CDR3 is made up of 15 amino acids. CDR1 and CDR2 (germline): SNHLY, FYNNEI. Trimming took 1 base from V and 6 from J, leaving 13 bases between them. This CDR3 is CASSEVGRRGQPQHF. The CDR3 nucleotides read TGTGCCAGCAGTGAAGTAGGCCGGAGGGGTCAGCCCCAGCATTTT.

The chain couples TRBV7-3 to TRBJ2-2; D may be TRBD2 (5 bases). CDR1 SGHTA and CDR2 FQGTGA come from the germline V gene. CDR3 length: 16 residues. V was trimmed by 2 bases and J by 0 bases, leaving 10 bases between them. CDR3 DNA sequence: TGTGCCAGCAGCTTATTCGGGGAAACGAACACCGGGGAGCTGTTTTTT. As protein: CASSLFGETNTGELFF.

The genes are TRBV6-6 and TRBJ2-2; TRBD2 matches at 13 bases. This CDR3 has 15 amino acids. Per germline, CDR1 MNHNY and CDR2 SVGAGI (reference sequence). J gave up 5 bases and V 5 bases, and 2 bases lay outside the gene matches. The CDR3 DNA is TGTGCCAGCAGTAAACTAGCGGGGGGGACCGGGGAGCTGTTTTTT. It yields the protein CASSKLAGGTGELFF.

The V call is TRBV2, the J call TRBJ1-2; no clear D gene. Trimming removed 4 bases at V and 4 bases at J, with 16 bases between. Per the germline V gene, CDR1 is SNHLY and CDR2 is FYNNEI. The CDR3 sequence is 15 residues long. The DNA of the CDR3 is TGTGCCAGCAGTGCGGAGGGCCTTGAGGGCTATGGCTACACCTTC. It encodes CASSAEGLEGYGYTF.

This chain connects TRBV16 to TRBJ1-2, with a weak D call TRBD1 (5 bases). The germline V gene encodes CDR1 KGHSY and CDR2 FQNENV. V was trimmed by 1 base and J by 4 bases, leaving 10 bases between them. CDR3 size: 14 residues. The CDR3 DNA follows: TGTGCCAGCAGCCAATTGGCAGGGTCCTATGGCTACACCTTC. It codes for CASSQLAGSYGYTF. The full variable domain, in which reference TRBV16 and TRBJ1-2 provide the parts outside the CDR3, is GEEVAQTPKHLVRGEGQKAKLYCAPIKGHSYVFWYQQVLKNEFKFLISFQNENVFDETGMPKERFSAKCLPNSPCSLEIQATKLEDSAVYFCASSQLAGSYGYTFGSGTRLTVV.

The V call is TRBV5-8, the J call TRBJ1-1; D unclear. Between the trimmed V and J ends, which lost 1 base and 1 base, there was a span of 8 bases. The CDR3 length is 14 residues. CDR1 is SGHTS, CDR2 YDEGEE, per germline. DNA for the CDR3: TGTGCCAGCAGCTTGCCCGGGGAGAACACTGAAGCTTTCTTT. Protein: CASSLPGENTEAFF.

This clone has a handful of counts. The chain joins TRBV10-3 to TRBJ2-7; tentative D call: TRBD2 (6 bases). Per the germline V gene, CDR1 is ENHRY and CDR2 is SYGVKD. V was shortened by 3 bases and J by 5 bases, with 17 bases between the two germline ends. CDR3 length: 15 residues. In nucleotides, the CDR3 is TGTGCCATCAGTGATGGGTCAGGGACTCTAGACGAGCAGTACTTC. This codes for CAISDGSGTLDEQYF.